This T cell receptor beta chain is from a study of patients and donors after allogeneic stem cell transplantation. TCRdb used MiXCR to reprocess the RT-PCR reads, holding one entry per CDR3 protein. The table shows hundreds of thousands of distinct CDR3 sequences, with around an eighth occurring only once. CDR3 size: 11 residues. Trimming removed 7 bases at V and 5 bases at J, with 7 bases between. The germline gives CDR1 MNHEY, CDR2 SVGAGI. This clonotype showed up just a few times. The chain combines TRBV6-5 with TRBJ2-3; a weak D match, TRBD2 (5 bases). The clonotype originates from a human donor who was either an allogeneic HSCT recipient or a stem cell or donor lymphocyte infusion donor (not recorded which). It is not recorded whose cells these are; they may come from a transplant donor. The material sequenced was blood, either unsorted or a sorted T cell fraction (not recorded which). CDR3 DNA sequence: TGTGCCAGCACAGAGGGAGATACGCAGTATTTT. It is translated as CASTEGDTQYF.